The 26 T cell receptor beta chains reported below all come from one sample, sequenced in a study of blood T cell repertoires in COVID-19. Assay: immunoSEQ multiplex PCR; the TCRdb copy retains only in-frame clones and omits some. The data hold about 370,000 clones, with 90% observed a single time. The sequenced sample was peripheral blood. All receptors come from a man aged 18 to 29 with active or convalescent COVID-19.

In DNA, the CDR3 is TGTGCCAGCAGTTACCGTGATTCTACAGGGCACTATGGCTACACCTTC. It yields the protein CASSYRDSTGHYGYTF. The chain couples TRBV6-5 to TRBJ1-2; possibly TRBD1 for D (6 bases). CDR1 and CDR2 (germline): MNHEY, SVGAGI. The CDR3 has 16 residues. V was clipped by 2 bases and J by 3 bases, with 16 bases between them.

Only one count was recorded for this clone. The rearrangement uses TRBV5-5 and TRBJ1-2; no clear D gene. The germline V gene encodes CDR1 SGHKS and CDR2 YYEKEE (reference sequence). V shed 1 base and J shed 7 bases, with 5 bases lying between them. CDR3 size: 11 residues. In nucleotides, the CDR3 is TGTGCCAGCAGCTTGCGAGGTGGCTACACCTTC. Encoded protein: CASSLRGGYTF.

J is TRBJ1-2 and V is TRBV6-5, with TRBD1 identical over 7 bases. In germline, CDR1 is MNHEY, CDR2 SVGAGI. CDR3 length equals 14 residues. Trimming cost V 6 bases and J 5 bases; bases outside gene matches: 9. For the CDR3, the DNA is TGTGCCAGCAGCGGACAGGATTTAAGTTATGGCTACACCTTC. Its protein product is CASSGQDLSYGYTF.

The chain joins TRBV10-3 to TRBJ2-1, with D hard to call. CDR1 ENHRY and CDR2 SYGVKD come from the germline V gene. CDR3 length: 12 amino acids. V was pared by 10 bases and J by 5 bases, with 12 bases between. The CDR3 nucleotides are TGTGCCACACGGCAGGTCCACAATGAGCAGTTCTTC. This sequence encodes CATRQVHNEQFF.

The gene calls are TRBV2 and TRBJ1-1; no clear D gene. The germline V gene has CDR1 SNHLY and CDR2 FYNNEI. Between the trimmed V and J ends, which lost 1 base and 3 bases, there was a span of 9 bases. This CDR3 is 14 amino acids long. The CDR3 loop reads CASSEVVSYTEAFF. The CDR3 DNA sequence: TGTGCCAGCAGTGAAGTGGTGAGTTACACTGAAGCTTTCTTT.

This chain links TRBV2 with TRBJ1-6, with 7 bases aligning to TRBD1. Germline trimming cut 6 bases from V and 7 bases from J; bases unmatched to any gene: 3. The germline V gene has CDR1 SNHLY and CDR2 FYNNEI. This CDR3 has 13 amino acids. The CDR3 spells CASRGQLNSPLHF. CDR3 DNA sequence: TGTGCCAGCAGGGGACAGCTCAATTCACCCCTCCACTTT. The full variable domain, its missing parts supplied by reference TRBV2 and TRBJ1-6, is EPEVTQTPSHQVTQMGQEVILRCVPISNHLYFYWYRQILGQKVEFLVSFYNNEISEKSEIFDDQFSVERPDGSNFTLKIRSTKLEDSAMYFCASRGQLNSPLHFGNGTRLTVT.

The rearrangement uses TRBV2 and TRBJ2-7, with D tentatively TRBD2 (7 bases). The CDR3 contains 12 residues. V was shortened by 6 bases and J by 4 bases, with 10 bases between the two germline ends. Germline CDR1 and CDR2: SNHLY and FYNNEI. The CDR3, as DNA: TGTGCCAGCAGCAAGGGGGGGTACGAGCAGTACTTC. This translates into CASSKGGYEQYF.

CDR3 sequence: CASSQPRMRNVSMYGYTF. CDR3 in DNA: TGCGCCAGCAGTCAACCAAGAATGAGGAACGTCTCAATGTATGGCTACACCTTC. The chain employs TRBV23-1 and TRBJ1-2; D is undetermined. TRBV23-1 belongs to the ORF category, with a function that is uncertain. CDR3 length: 18 amino acids. Deletions cut 2 bases from V and 5 bases from J, with 24 bases between.

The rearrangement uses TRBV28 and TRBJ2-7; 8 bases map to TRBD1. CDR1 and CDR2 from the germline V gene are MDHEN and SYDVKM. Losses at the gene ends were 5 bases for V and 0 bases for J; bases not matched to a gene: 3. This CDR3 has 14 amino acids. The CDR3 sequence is CASSRTGSSYEQYF. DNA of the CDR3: TGTGCCAGCAGTCGGACAGGGAGCTCCTACGAGCAGTACTTC. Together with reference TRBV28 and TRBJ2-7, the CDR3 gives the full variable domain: DVKVTQSSRYLVKRTGEKVFLECVQDMDHENMFWYRQDPGLGLRLIYFSYDVKMKEKGDIPEGYSVSREKKERFSLILESASTNQTSMYLCASSRTGSSYEQYFGPGTRLTVT.

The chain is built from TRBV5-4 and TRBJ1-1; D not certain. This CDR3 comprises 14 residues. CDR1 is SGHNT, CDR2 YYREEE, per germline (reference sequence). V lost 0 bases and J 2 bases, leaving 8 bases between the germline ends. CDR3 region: CASSLVRGNTEAFF. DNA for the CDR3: TGTGCCAGCAGCTTGGTGCGCGGTAACACTGAAGCTTTCTTT.

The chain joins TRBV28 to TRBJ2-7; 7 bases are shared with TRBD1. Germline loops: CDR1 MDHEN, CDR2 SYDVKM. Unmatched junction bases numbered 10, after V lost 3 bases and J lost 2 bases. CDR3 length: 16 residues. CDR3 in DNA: TGTGCCAGCAGTTTCGCCGGGACAGCATCCCCCTACGAGCAGTACTTC. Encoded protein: CASSFAGTASPYEQYF.

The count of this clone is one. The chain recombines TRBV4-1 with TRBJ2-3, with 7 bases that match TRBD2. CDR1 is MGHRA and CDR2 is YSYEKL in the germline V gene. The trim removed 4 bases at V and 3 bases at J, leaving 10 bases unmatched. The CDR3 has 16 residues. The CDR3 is CASSPRVPSGTDTQYF. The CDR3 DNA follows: TGCGCCAGCAGCCCTAGGGTCCCTAGCGGAACAGATACGCAGTATTTT.

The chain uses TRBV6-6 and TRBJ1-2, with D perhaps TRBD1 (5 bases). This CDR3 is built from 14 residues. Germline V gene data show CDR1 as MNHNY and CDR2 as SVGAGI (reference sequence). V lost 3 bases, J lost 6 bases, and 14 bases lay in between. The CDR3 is CASSYYGGRDGYTF. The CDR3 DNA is TGTGCCAGCAGTTATTACGGGGGAAGGGATGGCTACACCTTC.

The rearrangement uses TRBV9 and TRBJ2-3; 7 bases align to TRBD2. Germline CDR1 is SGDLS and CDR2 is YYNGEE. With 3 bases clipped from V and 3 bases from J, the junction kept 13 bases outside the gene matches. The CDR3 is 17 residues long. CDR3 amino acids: CASSDIGSGYGTDTQYF. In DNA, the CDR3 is TGTGCCAGCAGCGACATTGGTAGCGGGTATGGTACAGATACGCAGTATTTT.

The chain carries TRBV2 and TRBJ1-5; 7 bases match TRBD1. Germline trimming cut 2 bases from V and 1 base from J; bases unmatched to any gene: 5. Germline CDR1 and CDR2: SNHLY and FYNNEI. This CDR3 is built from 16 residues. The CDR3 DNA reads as TGTGCCAGCAGTGAAAGAGACAGGGTCAGCAATCAGCCCCAGCATTTT. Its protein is CASSERDRVSNQPQHF.

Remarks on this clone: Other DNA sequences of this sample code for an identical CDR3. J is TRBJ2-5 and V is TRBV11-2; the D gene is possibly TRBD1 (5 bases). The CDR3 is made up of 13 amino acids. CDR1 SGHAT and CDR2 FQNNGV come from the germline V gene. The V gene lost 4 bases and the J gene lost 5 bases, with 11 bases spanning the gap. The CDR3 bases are TGTGCCAGCAGCTCTGTGGGGCGGGAGACCCAGTACTTC. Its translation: CASSSVGRETQYF.

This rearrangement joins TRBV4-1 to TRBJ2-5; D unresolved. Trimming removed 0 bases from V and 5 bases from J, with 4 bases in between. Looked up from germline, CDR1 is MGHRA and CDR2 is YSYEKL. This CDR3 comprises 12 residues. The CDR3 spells CASSQDSETQYF. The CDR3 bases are TGCGCCAGCAGCCAAGACTCCGAGACCCAGTACTTC.

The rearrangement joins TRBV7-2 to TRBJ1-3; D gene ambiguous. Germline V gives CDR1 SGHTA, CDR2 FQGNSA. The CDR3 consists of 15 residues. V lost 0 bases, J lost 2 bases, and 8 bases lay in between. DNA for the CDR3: TGTGCCAGCAGCTTAGCGGCAGGTCCTGGAAACACCATATATTTT. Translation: CASSLAAGPGNTIYF.

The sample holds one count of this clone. Written as DNA, the CDR3 is TGCGCCAGCAGCTTGGGGCAGGGGATCTACGAGCAGTACTTC. It translates to CASSLGQGIYEQYF. V is TRBV5-1 and J is TRBJ2-7, with D perhaps matching TRBD1 (6 bases). This CDR3 comprises 14 residues. Germline lookup yields CDR1 SGHRS and CDR2 YFSETQ. V was trimmed by 0 bases and J by 3 bases, leaving 10 bases between them. The full variable domain, completed using reference TRBV5-1 and TRBJ2-7, is KAGVTQTPRYLIKTRGQQVTLSCSPISGHRSVSWYQQTPGQGLQFLFEYFSETQRNKGNFPGRFSGRQFSNSRSEMNVSTLELGDSALYLCASSLGQGIYEQYFGPGTRLTVT.

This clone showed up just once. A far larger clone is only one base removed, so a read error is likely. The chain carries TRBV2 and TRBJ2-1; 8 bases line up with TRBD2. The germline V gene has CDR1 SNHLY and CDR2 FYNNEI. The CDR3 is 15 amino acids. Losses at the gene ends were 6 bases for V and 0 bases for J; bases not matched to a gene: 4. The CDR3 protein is CASRPGTSSYNEQFF. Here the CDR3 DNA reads TGTGCCAGCAGGCCCGGGACTAGCTCCTACAATGAGCAGTTCTTC. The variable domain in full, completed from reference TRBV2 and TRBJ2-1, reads EPEVTQTPSHQVTQMGQEVILRCVPISNHLYFYWYRQILGQKVEFLVSFYNNEISEKSEIFDDQFSVERPDGSNFTLKIRSTKLEDSAMYFCASRPGTSSYNEQFFGPGTRLTVL.

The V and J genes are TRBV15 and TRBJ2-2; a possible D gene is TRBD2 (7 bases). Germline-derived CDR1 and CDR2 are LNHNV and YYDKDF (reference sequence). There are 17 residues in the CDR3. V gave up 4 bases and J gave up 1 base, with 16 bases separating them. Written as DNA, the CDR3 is TGTGCCACCAGCAAGGGGGGGACGGAACGGAACACCGGGGAGCTGTTTTTT. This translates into CATSKGGTERNTGELFF.

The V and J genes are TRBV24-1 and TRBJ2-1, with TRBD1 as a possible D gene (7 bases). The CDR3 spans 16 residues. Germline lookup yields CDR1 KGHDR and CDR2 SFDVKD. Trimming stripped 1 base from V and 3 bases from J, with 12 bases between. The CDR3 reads CATSDFSRGDYNEQFF. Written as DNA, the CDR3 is TGTGCCACCAGTGATTTCAGCAGGGGGGACTACAATGAGCAGTTCTTC.

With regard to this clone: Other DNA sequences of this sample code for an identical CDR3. The CDR3 loop reads CASSGGSSGNTIYF. CDR3 bases: TGCGCCAGCAGCGGCGGGAGCTCTGGAAACACCATATATTTT. The rearrangement joins TRBV5-1 to TRBJ1-3; unclear D gene. The CDR3 runs 14 residues. Germline-derived CDR1 and CDR2 are SGHRS and YFSETQ. The germline V and J ends were trimmed by 4 bases and 0 bases, with 8 bases remaining between them.

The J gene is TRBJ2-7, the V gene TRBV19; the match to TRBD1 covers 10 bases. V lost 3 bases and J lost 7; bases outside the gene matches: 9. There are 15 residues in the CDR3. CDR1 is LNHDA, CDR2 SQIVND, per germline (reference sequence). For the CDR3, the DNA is TGTGCCAGTAGTATTGGGGACAGGGGCTTCATAGAGCAGTACTTC. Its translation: CASSIGDRGFIEQYF.

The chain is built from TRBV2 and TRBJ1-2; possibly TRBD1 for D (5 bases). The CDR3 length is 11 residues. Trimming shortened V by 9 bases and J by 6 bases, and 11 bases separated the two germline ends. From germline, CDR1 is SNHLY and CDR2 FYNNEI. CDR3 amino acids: CASRGLDGYTF. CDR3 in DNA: TGTGCCAGTAGGGGCTTAGATGGCTACACCTTC.

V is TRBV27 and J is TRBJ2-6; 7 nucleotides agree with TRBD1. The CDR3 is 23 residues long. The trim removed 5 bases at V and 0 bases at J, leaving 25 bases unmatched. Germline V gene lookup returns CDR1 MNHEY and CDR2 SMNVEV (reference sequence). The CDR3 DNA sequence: TGTGCCAGCAGTCCCCGAATTACAGGGGAAGTTTATAAGTTTCCCTCTGGGGCCAACGTCCTGACTTTC. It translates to CASSPRITGEVYKFPSGANVLTF.